The source of this T cell receptor beta chain is a study of T cell responses to AZD1222 COVID-19 vaccine. Notes on the study in general: Nearly half of unique spike-specific TCRs reportedly avoided B.1.351 and B.1.1.7 mutated regions.

Remarks on this clone: Its antigen is not identified.

Some clones are missing from TCRdb's copy, which holds only in-frame ones; the method was immunoSEQ multiplex PCR. The profile covers some 200,000 clones, with around 90% appearing a single time and more than 25% taken by the ten largest. Germline lookup yields CDR1 LNHNV and CDR2 YYDKDF (reference sequence). The CDR3 extends over 11 amino acids. The V and J ends lost 5 bases and 7 bases respectively, with 8 bases between them. Specimen: peripheral blood, collected 28 days after the second AZD1222 dose. The source is an adult who received the AZD1222 COVID-19 vaccine. The chain uses TRBV15 and TRBJ2-5, with D unclear. In nucleotides, the CDR3 is TGTGCCACCAGCCGGGCCGCGACCCAGTACTTC. Amino acid sequence: CATSRAATQYF.